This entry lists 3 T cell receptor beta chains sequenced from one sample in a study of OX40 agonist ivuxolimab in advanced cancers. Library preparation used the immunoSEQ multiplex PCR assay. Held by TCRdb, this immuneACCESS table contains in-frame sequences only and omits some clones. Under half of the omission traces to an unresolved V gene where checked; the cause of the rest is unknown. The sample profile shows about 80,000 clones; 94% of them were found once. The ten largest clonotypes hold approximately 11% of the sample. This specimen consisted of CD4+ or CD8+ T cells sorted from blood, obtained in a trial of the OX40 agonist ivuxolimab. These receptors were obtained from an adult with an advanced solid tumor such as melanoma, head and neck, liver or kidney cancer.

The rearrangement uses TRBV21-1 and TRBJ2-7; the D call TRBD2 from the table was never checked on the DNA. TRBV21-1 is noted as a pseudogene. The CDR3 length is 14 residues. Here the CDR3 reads CASSWGREGYEQYF. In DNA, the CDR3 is TGTGCCAGCAGCTGGGGCAGGGAGGGCTACGAGCAGTACTTC.

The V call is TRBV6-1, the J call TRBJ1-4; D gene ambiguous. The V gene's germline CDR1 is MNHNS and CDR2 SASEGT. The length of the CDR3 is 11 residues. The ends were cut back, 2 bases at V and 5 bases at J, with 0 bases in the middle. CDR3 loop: CASSENEKLFF. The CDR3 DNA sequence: TGTGCCAGCAGTGAAAATGAAAAACTGTTTTTT.

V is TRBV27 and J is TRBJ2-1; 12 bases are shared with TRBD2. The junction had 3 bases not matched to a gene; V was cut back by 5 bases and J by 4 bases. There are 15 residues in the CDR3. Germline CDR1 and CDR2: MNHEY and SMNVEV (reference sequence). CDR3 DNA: TGTGCCAGCAGTCCGGGGACTAGCGGGTACAATGAGCAGTTCTTC. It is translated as CASSPGTSGYNEQFF.